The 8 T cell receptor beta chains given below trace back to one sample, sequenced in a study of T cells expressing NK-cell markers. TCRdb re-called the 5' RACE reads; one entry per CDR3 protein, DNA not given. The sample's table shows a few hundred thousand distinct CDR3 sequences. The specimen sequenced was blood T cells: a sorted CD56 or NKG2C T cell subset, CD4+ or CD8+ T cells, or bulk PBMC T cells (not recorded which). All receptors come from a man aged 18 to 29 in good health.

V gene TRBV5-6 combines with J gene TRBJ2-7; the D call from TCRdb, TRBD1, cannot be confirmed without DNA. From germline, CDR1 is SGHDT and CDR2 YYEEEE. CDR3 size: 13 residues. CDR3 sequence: CASSWTGRYEQYF.

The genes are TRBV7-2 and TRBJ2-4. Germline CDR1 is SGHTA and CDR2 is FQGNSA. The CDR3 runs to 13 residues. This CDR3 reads CASSLEAKNIQYF.

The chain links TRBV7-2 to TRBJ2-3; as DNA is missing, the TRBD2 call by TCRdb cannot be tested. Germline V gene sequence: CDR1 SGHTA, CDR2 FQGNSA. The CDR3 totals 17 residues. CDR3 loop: CASSLAGTSGSTDTQYF.

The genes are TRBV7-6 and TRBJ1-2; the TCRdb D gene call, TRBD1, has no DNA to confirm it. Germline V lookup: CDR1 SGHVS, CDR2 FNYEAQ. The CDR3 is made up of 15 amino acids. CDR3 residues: CASSATPQPNYGYTF.

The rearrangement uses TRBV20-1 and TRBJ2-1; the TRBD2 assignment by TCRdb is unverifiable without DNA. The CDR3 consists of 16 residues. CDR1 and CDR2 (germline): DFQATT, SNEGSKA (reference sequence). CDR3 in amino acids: CSARDPRTSLLFEQFF.

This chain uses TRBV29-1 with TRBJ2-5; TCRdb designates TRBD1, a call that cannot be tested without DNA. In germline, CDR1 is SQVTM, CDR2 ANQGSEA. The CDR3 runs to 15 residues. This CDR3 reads CSVRPGRGIQETQYF. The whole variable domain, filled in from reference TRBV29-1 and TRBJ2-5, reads SAVISQKPSRDICQRGTSLTIQCQVDSQVTMMFWYRQQPGQSLTLIATANQGSEATYESGFVIDKFPISRPNLTFSTLTVSNMSPEDSSIYLCSVRPGRGIQETQYFGPGTRLLVL.

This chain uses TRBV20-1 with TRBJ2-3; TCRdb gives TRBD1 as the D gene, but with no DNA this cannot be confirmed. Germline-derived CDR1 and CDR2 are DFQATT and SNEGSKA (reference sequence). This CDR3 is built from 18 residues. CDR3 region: CSASYIYRGQTLTDTQYF.

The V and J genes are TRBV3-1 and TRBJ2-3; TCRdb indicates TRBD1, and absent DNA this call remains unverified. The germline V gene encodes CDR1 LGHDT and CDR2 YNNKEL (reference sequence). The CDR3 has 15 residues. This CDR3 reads CASRPGTASTDTQYF.